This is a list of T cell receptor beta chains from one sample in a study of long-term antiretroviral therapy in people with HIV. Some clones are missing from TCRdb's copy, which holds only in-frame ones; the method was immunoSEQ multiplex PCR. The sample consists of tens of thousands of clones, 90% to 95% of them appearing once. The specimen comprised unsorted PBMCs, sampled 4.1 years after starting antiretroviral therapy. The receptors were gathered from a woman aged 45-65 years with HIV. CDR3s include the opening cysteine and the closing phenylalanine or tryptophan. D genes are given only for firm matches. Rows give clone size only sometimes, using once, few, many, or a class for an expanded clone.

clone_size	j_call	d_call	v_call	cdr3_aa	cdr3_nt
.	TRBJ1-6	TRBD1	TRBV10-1	CASSAGQNNSPLHF	TGCGCCAGCAGCGCGGGACAGAATAATTCACCCCTCCACTTT
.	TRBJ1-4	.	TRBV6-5	CASRLQATNEKLFF	TGTGCCAGCAGGTTACAGGCAACTAATGAAAAACTGTTTTTT
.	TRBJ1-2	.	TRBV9	CASSTGQPSAGYTF	TGTGCCAGCAGCACAGGACAGCCAAGTGCTGGCTACACCTTC
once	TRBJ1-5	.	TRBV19	CASSIERDKPQHF	TGTGCCAGTAGTATAGAACGTGACAAGCCCCAGCATTTT
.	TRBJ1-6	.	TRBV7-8	CASKATVNSPLHF	TGTGCCAGCAAGGCCACGGTCAATTCACCCCTCCACTTT
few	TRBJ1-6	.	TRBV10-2	CASSESRNSPLHF	TGCGCCAGCAGTGAGAGTCGGAATTCACCCCTCCACTTT
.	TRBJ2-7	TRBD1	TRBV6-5	CASSLSTGTGGEQYF	TGTGCCAGCAGTTTGAGTACCGGGACAGGGGGAGAGCAGTACTTC
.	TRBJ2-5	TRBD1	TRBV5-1	CASSLGTGRETQYF	TGCGCCAGCAGCTTGGGGACAGGGCGAGAGACCCAGTACTTC
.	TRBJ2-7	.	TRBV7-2	CASSRTWAQNYEQYF	TGTGCCAGCAGCAGGACCTGGGCACAGAACTACGAGCAGTACTTC
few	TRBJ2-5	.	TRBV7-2	CASSLTGGETQYF	TGTGCCAGCAGCTTGACAGGAGGAGAGACCCAGTACTTC
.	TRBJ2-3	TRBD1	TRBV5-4	CASSLDRARDRENF	TGTGCCAGCAGCTTGGACAGGGCCCGGGACAGGGAGAATTTT
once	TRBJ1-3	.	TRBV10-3	CAISRSPGAGNTIYF	TGTGCCATCAGCCGATCACCAGGGGCTGGAAACACCATATATTTT
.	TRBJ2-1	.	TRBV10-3	CAISAVRGGGGNEQFF	TGTGCCATCAGTGCCGTACGGGGCGGGGGCGGAAATGAGCAGTTCTTC
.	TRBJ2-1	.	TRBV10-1	CASSESGGQRHNEQFF	TGCGCCAGCAGTGAGTCGGGGGGACAGCGCCACAATGAGCAGTTCTTC
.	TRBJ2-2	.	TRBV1	CTSSLGPLPNTGELFF	TGCACCAGCAGCCTGGGGCCCCTCCCGAACACCGGGGAGCTGTTTTTT
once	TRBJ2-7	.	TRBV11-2	CASSLDGAFSQYF	TGTGCCAGCAGCTTAGATGGGGCATTTTCACAGTACTTC